A single sample gave rise to the 29 T cell receptor beta chains below, sequenced in a study of shared clonotypes between healthy human individuals. Terminally differentiated effector memory CD45RA+ cells were excluded from the naive CD8 cells, which were CD45RO-negative and positively selected for CCR7. The assay was immunoSEQ multiplex PCR, and TCRdb's table has in-frame clones only and misses some. The sample has about 2 million clones; about 95% are singletons. The material sequenced was naive CD8+ T cells sorted from blood. These receptors all come from a man in his late teens or twenties in good health.

V and J are TRBV30 and TRBJ2-1; D might be TRBD1 or TRBD2, each matching 5 bases. V lost 5 bases and J 10 bases, leaving 12 bases between the germline ends. Germline V lookup: CDR1 GTSNPN, CDR2 SVGIG (reference sequence). This CDR3 has 11 amino acids. In nucleotides, the CDR3 is TGTGCCTGGGGGGCTAGCCACGAGCAGTTCTTC. It is translated as CAWGASHEQFF. Drawing the rest from reference TRBV30 and TRBJ2-1, the complete variable domain is SQTIHQWPATLVQPVGSPLSLECTVEGTSNPNLYWYRQAAGRGLQLLFYSVGIGQISSEVPQNLSASRPQDRQFILSSKKLLLSDSGFYLCAWGASHEQFFGPGTRLTVL.

The J gene is TRBJ2-5, the V gene TRBV4-3, with D unclear. V lost 1 base and J lost 1, with 10 bases in between. The CDR3 is 15 residues long. Germline loops: CDR1 LGHNA, CDR2 YSLEER. CDR3 in DNA: TGCGCCAGCAGCCAAGTCGGTAGTCTCCAAGAGACCCAGTACTTC. It codes for CASSQVGSLQETQYF.

The rearrangement links TRBV5-1 to TRBJ2-7, with D unclear. Germline CDR1 is SGHRS and CDR2 is YFSETQ. The V gene lost 6 bases and the J gene lost 3 bases, with 13 bases spanning the gap. CDR3 size: 13 residues. The CDR3 loop reads CASNGYEDYEQYF. In nucleotides, the CDR3 is TGCGCCAGCAACGGTTATGAAGACTACGAGCAGTACTTC. Drawing the rest from reference TRBV5-1 and TRBJ2-7, the complete variable domain is KAGVTQTPRYLIKTRGQQVTLSCSPISGHRSVSWYQQTPGQGLQFLFEYFSETQRNKGNFPGRFSGRQFSNSRSEMNVSTLELGDSALYLCASNGYEDYEQYFGPGTRLTVT.

The gene calls are TRBV27 and TRBJ1-5; tentative D call: TRBD1 (5 bases). Trimming took off 0 bases at V and 6 bases at J, with 12 bases between the two ends. This CDR3 has 15 amino acids. Germline V lookup: CDR1 MNHEY, CDR2 SMNVEV (reference sequence). In nucleotides, the CDR3 is TGTGCCAGCAGTTTATCCCTAGGGACCGGTCAGCCCCAGCATTTT. Amino acid sequence: CASSLSLGTGQPQHF.

This clone was seen a single time. The chain is built from TRBV27 and TRBJ2-3; TRBD2 matches 11 bases. The V and J ends lost 5 bases and 6 bases, in that order; junction bases with no gene match: 10. CDR3 size: 16 residues. The germline V gene has CDR1 MNHEY and CDR2 SMNVEV (reference sequence). DNA for the CDR3: TGTGCCAGCAGTCAATTAGCGGGAGGGCCAAGTGATACGCAGTATTTT. This translates into CASSQLAGGPSDTQYF.

The gene calls are TRBV7-8 and TRBJ2-3, with D maybe TRBD2 (5 bases). V lost 5 bases to trimming and J lost 6 bases, with 12 bases between them. The CDR3 consists of 13 residues. Germline V CDR1 and CDR2: SGHVS, FQNEAQ. CDR3 nucleotide sequence: TGTGCCAGCAGCCCATTACCGGGGGATACGCAGTATTTT. As protein: CASSPLPGDTQYF.

The rearrangement links TRBV27 to TRBJ2-5, with TRBD1 as a possible D gene (6 bases). This CDR3 is 13 amino acids long. The germline gives CDR1 MNHEY, CDR2 SMNVEV (reference sequence). V lost 7 bases to trimming and J lost 5 bases, with 14 bases between them. CDR3 protein: CASTYRGSETQYF. DNA for the CDR3: TGTGCCAGCACTTATAGGGGGAGCGAGACCCAGTACTTC.

This clone was seen a single time. V gene TRBV6-6 combines with J gene TRBJ2-7, with 7 bases that match TRBD1. J was trimmed by 5 bases and V by 6 bases; bases with no gene match: 7. The germline gives CDR1 MNHNY, CDR2 SVGAGI (reference sequence). CDR3 length equals 13 residues. The CDR3 DNA reads as TGTGCCAGCAGCCCGACAGGGTTCGACGAGCAGTACTTC. Translation: CASSPTGFDEQYF.

The rearrangement links TRBV28 to TRBJ2-7; 12 bases are shared with TRBD1. With V trimmed by 5 bases and J by 5 bases, 10 bases remained unmatched. Germline lookup yields CDR1 MDHEN and CDR2 SYDVKM. CDR3 size: 16 residues. CDR3 sequence reads: CASSPGTGGAAHEQYF. In nucleotides, the CDR3 is TGTGCCAGCAGTCCCGGGACAGGGGGCGCGGCCCACGAGCAGTACTTC.

This clone came up once. V gene TRBV4-1 combines with J gene TRBJ1-4, with D unresolved. Looked up from germline, CDR1 is MGHRA and CDR2 is YSYEKL. V was clipped by 3 bases and J by 7 bases, with 12 bases between them. This CDR3 has 14 residues. DNA for the CDR3: TGCGCCAGCAGCCAGGGTACAAGTGGTGAAAAACTGTTTTTT. Translation gives CASSQGTSGEKLFF.

With regard to this clone: Other DNA sequences in the sample encode the same CDR3. V usage is TRBV5-4 and J usage is TRBJ2-7; TRBD1 is a possible D gene (5 bases). The ends were cut back, 1 base at V and 2 bases at J, with 7 bases in the middle. This CDR3 is built from 13 residues. Germline V CDR1 and CDR2: SGHNT, YYREEE (reference sequence). The CDR3 here is CASSLQGTYEQYF. The CDR3 coding sequence is TGTGCCAGCAGCTTGCAGGGAACCTACGAGCAGTACTTC.

Written as DNA, the CDR3 is TGCGCCAGCAGCCAAGATATTGGGGCAGACTATGGCTACACCTTC. Its translation is CASSQDIGADYGYTF. The chain carries TRBV4-1 and TRBJ1-2, with D possibly being TRBD1 (5 bases). This CDR3 has 15 amino acids. The germline V gene encodes CDR1 MGHRA and CDR2 YSYEKL. V was clipped by 0 bases and J by 3 bases, with 11 bases between them.

The rearrangement links TRBV4-1 to TRBJ2-1; unclear D gene. This CDR3 region has 14 residues. Trimming left V 0 bases short and J 10 bases short, with 13 bases between. CDR1 and CDR2 from the germline V gene are MGHRA and YSYEKL. CDR3 bases: TGCGCCAGCAGCCAAGATCGACTCCAAGCCGAGCAGTTCTTC. Residues: CASSQDRLQAEQFF.

This chain joins TRBV6-1 and TRBJ2-7; 14 nucleotides line up with TRBD2. The CDR3 is made up of 17 amino acids. The ends lost 3 bases at V and 0 bases at J; junction bases unmatched: 4. The germline CDR1 and CDR2 sequences are MNHNS and SASEGT. CDR3 sequence (DNA): TGTGCCAGCAGTGAGGAGACTAGCGGGGGGGACTCCTACGAGCAGTACTTC. Translation: CASSEETSGGDSYEQYF.

The rearrangement uses TRBV4-1 and TRBJ2-7; D is undetermined. Germline assignment: CDR1 MGHRA and CDR2 YSYEKL. V lost 0 bases to trimming and J lost 6 bases, with 9 bases between them. The CDR3 has 13 amino acids. The CDR3 DNA reads TGCGCCAGCAGCCAAGAGGTCAGCGTCGAGCAGTACTTC. Its translation is CASSQEVSVEQYF.

The rearrangement joins TRBV13 to TRBJ2-7, with 9 positions matching TRBD2. The CDR3 has 17 amino acids. CDR1 is PRHDT and CDR2 is FYEKMQ in the germline V gene (reference sequence). Trimming took 5 bases from V and 0 from J; bases not matched to a gene: 11. The CDR3 DNA reads as TGTGCCAGCAGCCCCTGGGGTAGCGGGAGACCCTCCTACGAGCAGTACTTC. It specifies CASSPWGSGRPSYEQYF.

The genes are TRBV9 and TRBJ1-1; perhaps TRBD1 as D (5 bases). This CDR3 spans 12 amino acids. The V and J ends lost 4 bases and 8 bases respectively, with 12 bases between them. Germline CDR1 SGDLS, CDR2 YYNGEE. Here the CDR3 DNA reads TGTGCCAGCAGCTCTGGGGGGAGCGAAGCTTTCTTT. Protein: CASSSGGSEAFF.

The genes are TRBV19 and TRBJ2-2; D is perhaps TRBD1 (5 bases). The CDR3 spans 12 residues. Between the trimmed V and J ends, which lost 10 bases and 5 bases, there was a span of 11 bases. CDR1 and CDR2 from the germline V gene are LNHDA and SQIVND (reference sequence). The CDR3 DNA follows: TGTGCCACCCAAAGGGGTACCGGGGAGCTGTTTTTT. Residues: CATQRGTGELFF.

This chain links TRBV6-5 with TRBJ2-7, with 12 positions matching TRBD2. Looked up from germline, CDR1 is MNHEY and CDR2 is SVGAGI. V lost 6 bases to trimming and J lost 5 bases; unmatched junction nucleotides: 5. The CDR3 length is 14 residues. Here the CDR3 reads CASSALAGGHEQYF. DNA for the CDR3: TGTGCCAGCAGCGCACTAGCGGGGGGCCACGAGCAGTACTTC.

The chain employs TRBV28 and TRBJ1-1; D gene unclear. The CDR3 consists of 15 residues. Trimming shortened V by 7 bases and J by 5 bases, and 20 bases separated the two germline ends. Germline assignment: CDR1 MDHEN and CDR2 SYDVKM. The CDR3 nucleotides read TGTGCCAGCACCCTTCCTCAAGAGGCAAGAACTGAAGCTTTCTTT. Its protein product is CASTLPQEARTEAFF.

The chain is built from TRBV4-1 and TRBJ1-5; D is perhaps TRBD1 (5 bases). The CDR3 extends over 13 amino acids. Germline V CDR1 and CDR2: MGHRA, YSYEKL. Trimming removed 4 bases from V and 7 bases from J, with 11 bases in between. CDR3 DNA: TGCGCCAGCAGCCTGCGAAGGGACCAGCCCCAGCATTTT. It translates to CASSLRRDQPQHF.

Details on this clone: Other nucleotide sequences in the sample specify the same CDR3. The chain employs TRBV29-1 and TRBJ2-7; 8 bases align to TRBD1. The J segment lost 3 bases and the V segment lost 6 bases, leaving 7 bases of the junction unmatched. The CDR3 covers 13 residues. Germline CDR1 is SQVTM and CDR2 is ANQGSEA. Here the CDR3 DNA reads TGCAGCGTCGCCGGGACAGGCTACTACGAGCAGTACTTC. Protein: CSVAGTGYYEQYF.

This clone was seen once. J is TRBJ1-1 and V is TRBV9; TRBD1 agrees at 7 bases. J gave up 1 base and V 0 bases, and 9 bases lay outside the gene matches. The germline V gene has CDR1 SGDLS and CDR2 YYNGEE. CDR3 length equals 17 residues. This chain's CDR3 is CASSVALFAGGNTEAFF. In nucleotides, the CDR3 is TGTGCCAGCAGCGTAGCGCTCTTCGCAGGGGGGAACACTGAAGCTTTCTTT.

The chain combines TRBV7-8 with TRBJ2-5, with D possibly being TRBD1 or TRBD2 (6 bases each). The CDR3 spans 14 residues. Deletions cut 5 bases from V and 5 bases from J, with 15 bases between. The germline gives CDR1 SGHVS, CDR2 FQNEAQ. CDR3 protein: CASSRRGGQETQYF. The CDR3 DNA reads TGTGCCAGCAGCCGCCGTGGGGGGCAGGAGACCCAGTACTTC.

This clone was observed a single time. The chain carries TRBV4-2 and TRBJ2-1, with a tentative D call TRBD1 (5 bases). The V gene lost 8 bases and the J gene lost 0 bases, with 11 bases spanning the gap. Germline CDR1 reads LGHNA; CDR2 reads YNFKEQ. CDR3 length: 14 residues. CDR3 nucleotides: TGTGCCAGCCGGCCTCAGGGCTCCTACAATGAGCAGTTCTTC. It is translated as CASRPQGSYNEQFF.

CDR3 region: CAWSGASSRGIQETQYF. The DNA for the CDR3 is TGTGCCTGGAGTGGGGCAAGTTCAAGAGGGATCCAAGAGACCCAGTACTTC. The rearrangement joins TRBV30 to TRBJ2-5, with a possible D match to TRBD2 (5 bases). The CDR3 sequence is 17 residues long. V dropped 1 base and J dropped 1 base, with 19 bases sitting between them. CDR1 GTSNPN and CDR2 SVGIG come from the germline V gene (reference sequence).

The chain carries TRBV27 and TRBJ1-5; TRBD1 matches at 9 bases. This CDR3 spans 14 amino acids. Germline V lookup: CDR1 MNHEY, CDR2 SMNVEV (reference sequence). V lost 6 bases, J lost 7 bases, and 7 bases stayed unmatched. The CDR3 spells CASRQGAELQPQHF. The CDR3 DNA reads TGTGCCAGCAGACAGGGGGCGGAATTACAGCCCCAGCATTTT.

V gene TRBV11-3 combines with J gene TRBJ1-1; D gene unclear. The CDR3 covers 13 residues. V dropped 5 bases and J dropped 0 bases, with 7 bases sitting between them. Germline V gene lookup returns CDR1 SGHNT and CDR2 YENEEA. This CDR3 is CASSPTVNTEAFF. The CDR3 nucleotides read TGTGCCAGCAGCCCGACGGTGAACACTGAAGCTTTCTTT.

Only one count was recorded for this clone. J is TRBJ2-5 and V is TRBV7-9; D is ambiguous. Germline lookup yields CDR1 SEHNR and CDR2 FQNEAQ (reference sequence). Between the trimmed V and J ends, which lost 4 bases and 2 bases, there was a span of 8 bases. The CDR3 has 13 residues. The CDR3 is CASSSDIQETQYF. As DNA, the CDR3 is TGTGCCAGCAGCTCCGACATACAAGAGACCCAGTACTTC. The entire variable domain, with the rest obtained from reference TRBV7-9 and TRBJ2-5, is as follows: DTGVSQNPRHKITKRGQNVTFRCDPISEHNRLYWYRQTLGQGPEFLTYFQNEAQLEKSRLLSDRFSAERPKGSFSTLEIQRTEQGDSAMYLCASSSDIQETQYFGPGTRLLVL.